The next 26 T cell receptor beta chains were all read from a single sample in a study. TCRdb reanalysed the 5' RACE reads using MiXCR and keeps one entry per CDR3 protein. Here the sample spans about 11,000 distinct CDR3 sequences, roughly a sixth being singletons. Tregs were sorted as CD4+CD25+CD127-/low cells. The sample comprised Tregs sorted from a lymph node. These receptors all stem from a female donor with breast cancer.

On this clonotype: This may be a read error: a much more frequent sequence differs by one nucleotide. The chain couples TRBV19 to TRBJ2-1, with 7 bases identical to TRBD1. The junction had 7 bases not matched to a gene; V was cut back by 5 bases and J by 0 bases. Germline V gene data show CDR1 as LNHDA and CDR2 as SQIVND (reference sequence). The CDR3 covers 16 residues. Here the CDR3 reads CASSLPTGSSYNEQFF. For the CDR3, the DNA is TGTGCCAGTAGTCTCCCGACAGGGAGCTCCTACAATGAGCAGTTCTTC.

The chain uses TRBV29-1 and TRBJ2-7; 7 nucleotides line up with TRBD1. CDR1 and CDR2 from the germline V gene are SQVTM and ANQGSEA. This CDR3 has 11 amino acids. With V trimmed by 6 bases and J by 5 bases, 4 bases remained unmatched. The CDR3 is CSVATGDEQYF. The DNA of the CDR3 is TGCAGCGTCGCTACAGGGGACGAGCAGTACTTC.

This clonotype has ten or more counts. V and J are TRBV4-1 and TRBJ2-1, with TRBD2 as a possible D gene (6 bases). V was pared by 4 bases and J by 5 bases, with 15 bases between. Germline loops: CDR1 MGHRA, CDR2 YSYEKL. The CDR3 spans 15 residues. The CDR3 region has the DNA TGCGCCAGCAGCCGAGATGGCGGGGCTCACAATGAGCAGTTCTTC. Translation: CASSRDGGAHNEQFF.

This clonotype was recorded at least ten times. V and J are TRBV20-1 and TRBJ2-3; TRBD1 aligns across 7 bases. The V gene's germline CDR1 is DFQATT and CDR2 SNEGSKA (reference sequence). The CDR3 spans 12 residues. The V gene end was trimmed by 3 bases and the J gene end by 4 bases; junction bases not matched to a gene: 1. This CDR3 is CSARRGPDTQYF. The DNA for the CDR3 is TGCAGTGCTAGGAGGGGGCCAGATACGCAGTATTTT.

In its sample, this clonotype ranks as medium-sized. The chain recombines TRBV5-1 with TRBJ1-2; D is uncertain. Per the germline V gene, CDR1 is SGHRS and CDR2 is YFSETQ. V was shortened by 0 bases and J by 7 bases, with 13 bases between the two germline ends. CDR3 size: 14 residues. CDR3 in DNA: TGCGCCAGCAGCTTGGCCGTGGAATCGGCTGGCTACACCTTC. The encoded protein is CASSLAVESAGYTF.

This clonotype was picked up many times. This sequence joins TRBV20-1 and TRBJ2-4; 8 nucleotides align to TRBD2. Per the germline V gene, CDR1 is DFQATT and CDR2 is SNEGSKA (reference sequence). After removal of 3 bases from V and 1 base from J, the junction contained 14 bases not matched to a gene. The CDR3 has 18 residues. DNA of the CDR3: TGCAGTGCTAGTGTACCGGTCGCGGGGGGAATGGCCAAAAACATTCAGTACTTC. Its protein product is CSASVPVAGGMAKNIQYF.

This clonotype was counted many times. The chain uses TRBV7-2 and TRBJ1-6, with a weak D call TRBD1 (6 bases). The V gene's germline CDR1 is SGHTA and CDR2 FQGNSA. The V end was cut by 1 base, the J end by 8 bases, with 18 bases between. CDR3 length: 17 residues. CDR3 nucleotide sequence: TGTGCCAGCAGCTTAGGCCGGGTACAGGGAACTGATTCACCCCTCCACTTT. Its translation is CASSLGRVQGTDSPLHF.

By proportion, this clonotype is medium-sized (0.01 to 0.1%). This chain joins TRBV7-2 and TRBJ1-5; D might be TRBD1 (5 bases). The CDR3 covers 14 residues. From germline, CDR1 is SGHTA and CDR2 FQGNSA. The V and J ends lost 0 bases and 7 bases respectively, with 10 bases between them. The CDR3 sequence is CASSLAGAGQPQHF. In nucleotides, the CDR3 is TGTGCCAGCAGCTTAGCAGGGGCAGGGCAGCCCCAGCATTTT. The full variable domain, completed using reference TRBV7-2 and TRBJ1-5, is GAGVSQSPSNKVTEKGKDVELRCDPISGHTALYWYRQSLGQGLEFLIYFQGNSAPDKSGLPSDRFSAERTGGSVSTLTIQRTQQEDSAVYLCASSLAGAGQPQHFGDGTRLSIL.

The chain has TRBV19 and TRBJ2-3; 8 bases match TRBD2. This CDR3 comprises 17 residues. Trimming took 10 bases from V and 2 from J; bases not matched to a gene: 17. Germline V CDR1 and CDR2: LNHDA, SQIVND (reference sequence). CDR3 amino acids: CATMTPGLAGNTDTQYF. The DNA of the CDR3 is TGTGCCACTATGACGCCAGGGTTAGCGGGGAACACAGATACGCAGTATTTT.

Within the sample, this clonotype is medium-sized (0.01 to 0.1%). The genes are TRBV11-2 and TRBJ2-1; D is unclear. CDR1 is SGHAT and CDR2 is FQNNGV in the germline V gene. V lost 3 bases, J lost 4 bases, and 13 bases lay in between. The CDR3 runs 15 residues. The DNA of the CDR3 is TGTGCCAGCAGCTTCGGGCTAGGGCGTTACAATGAGCAGTTCTTC. Translation gives CASSFGLGRYNEQFF.

This clonotype was counted many times. The chain joins TRBV7-3 to TRBJ2-3; tentatively, D is TRBD2 (5 bases). The CDR3 has 15 amino acids. The V gene's germline CDR1 is SGHTA and CDR2 FQGTGA. V shed 1 base and J shed 2 bases, with 10 bases lying between them. The DNA of the CDR3 is TGTGCCAGCAGCTTAATGTGGGAGACCACAGATACGCAGTATTTT. The encoded protein is CASSLMWETTDTQYF.

This clonotype was detected ten times or more. CDR3: CASSEQGTHNEQFF. The CDR3 DNA reads as TGTGCCAGCAGTGAACAGGGAACCCACAATGAGCAGTTCTTC. The chain recombines TRBV25-1 with TRBJ2-1; D might be TRBD1 (5 bases). This CDR3 has 14 amino acids. Trimming left V 2 bases short and J 5 bases short, with 10 bases between. CDR1 is MGHDK and CDR2 is SYGVNS in the germline V gene. Together with reference TRBV25-1 and TRBJ2-1, the CDR3 gives the full variable domain: EADIYQTPRYLVIGTGKKITLECSQTMGHDKMYWYQQDPGMELHLIHYSYGVNSTEKGDLSSESTVSRIRTEHFPLTLESARPSHTSQYLCASSEQGTHNEQFFGPGTRLTVL.

In its sample, this clonotype was seen many times. This chain connects TRBV7-2 to TRBJ2-1, with 12 positions matching TRBD2. V lost 1 base to trimming and J lost 8 bases; unmatched junction nucleotides: 9. CDR1 is SGHTA, CDR2 FQGNSA, per germline. The CDR3 is 17 residues long. CDR3 region: CASSLGIFASGRDEQFF. In nucleotides, the CDR3 is TGTGCCAGCAGCTTAGGGATCTTTGCTAGCGGGAGGGATGAGCAGTTCTTC.

There are many counts of this clonotype. V and J are TRBV20-1 and TRBJ2-7; D is ambiguous. The CDR3 sequence is 13 residues long. The V and J ends lost 4 bases and 2 bases respectively, with 12 bases between them. Germline-derived CDR1 and CDR2 are DFQATT and SNEGSKA (reference sequence). The CDR3: CSAIQDSAYEQYF. The CDR3 DNA is TGCAGTGCTATCCAAGACTCGGCCTACGAGCAGTACTTC.

This clonotype was counted at least ten times. V is TRBV18 and J is TRBJ2-3; D is unclear. The CDR3 extends over 12 amino acids. The germline V gene has CDR1 KGHSH and CDR2 LQKENI. The V and J ends lost 3 bases and 2 bases respectively, with 3 bases between them. As DNA, the CDR3 is TGTGCCAGCTCACCGGCCACAGATACGCAGTATTTT. Its translation: CASSPATDTQYF. The variable domain in full, completed from reference TRBV18 and TRBJ2-3, reads NAGVMQNPRHLVRRRGQEARLRCSPMKGHSHVYWYRQLPEEGLKFMVYLQKENIIDESGMPKERFSAEFPKEGPSILRIQQVVRGDSAAYFCASSPATDTQYFGPGTRLTVL.

This rearrangement joins TRBV7-2 to TRBJ2-1; D is uncertain. Looked up from germline, CDR1 is SGHTA and CDR2 is FQGNSA. V shed 4 bases and J shed 0 bases, with 4 bases lying between them. The CDR3 totals 13 residues. The CDR3 is CASSSPSYNEQFF. CDR3 in DNA: TGTGCCAGCAGCTCCCCCTCCTACAATGAGCAGTTCTTC.

By frequency in the sample, this clonotype is medium-sized. This chain joins TRBV6-2 or TRBV6-3 and TRBJ2-2, with D perhaps given as TRBD1 or TRBD2 (5 bases each). V lost 7 bases and J lost 6, with 18 bases in between. The germline V gene has CDR1 MNHEY and CDR2 SVGEGT. The CDR3 is 15 residues long. This chain's CDR3 is CASIEANRGPGELFF. The CDR3 coding sequence is TGTGCCAGCATTGAGGCCAACCGGGGCCCCGGGGAGCTGTTTTTT.

The rearrangement joins TRBV2 to TRBJ2-7; D not certain. The CDR3 spans 13 residues. Germline CDR1 reads SNHLY; CDR2 reads FYNNEI. V shed 4 bases and J shed 2 bases, with 9 bases lying between them. CDR3 sequence reads: CASSASFAYEQYF. Written as DNA, the CDR3 is TGTGCCAGCAGTGCGAGTTTTGCCTACGAGCAGTACTTC. The whole variable domain, remainder taken from reference TRBV2 and TRBJ2-7, is EPEVTQTPSHQVTQMGQEVILRCVPISNHLYFYWYRQILGQKVEFLVSFYNNEISEKSEIFDDQFSVERPDGSNFTLKIRSTKLEDSAMYFCASSASFAYEQYFGPGTRLTVT.

This clonotype has only a few counts. The chain recombines TRBV7-2 with TRBJ2-7, with 11 positions matching TRBD2. Trimming took 5 bases from V and 1 from J; bases not matched to a gene: 4. In germline, CDR1 is SGHTA, CDR2 FQGNSA. The length of the CDR3 is 15 residues. Here the CDR3 DNA reads TGTGCCAGCAGCCTTGGGACTAGCGGATCCTACGAGCAGTACTTC. Its translation is CASSLGTSGSYEQYF.

This clonotype was detected many times. The gene calls are TRBV12-3 or TRBV12-4 and TRBJ2-5; D is possibly TRBD2 (5 bases). Trimming stripped 2 bases from V and 2 bases from J, with 6 bases between. The CDR3 runs 13 residues. CDR3 loop: CASSLRGQETQYF. The CDR3 nucleotides read TGTGCCAGCAGTTTACGGGGTCAAGAGACCCAGTACTTC.

This clonotype rates as medium-sized (0.01 to 0.1%). The rearrangement uses TRBV4-1 and TRBJ2-1; TRBD2 might be the D (5 bases). The CDR3 totals 16 residues. Trimming removed 2 bases at V and 3 bases at J, with 14 bases between. CDR1 and CDR2 (germline): MGHRA, YSYEKL. In nucleotides, the CDR3 is TGCGCCAGCAGCCAATCCGGTGTGACTATCTACAATGAGCAGTTCTTC. Translating it yields CASSQSGVTIYNEQFF.

This clonotype counts as medium-sized (0.01 to 0.1%). The chain uses TRBV4-1 and TRBJ2-1, with D hard to call. With 1 base removed from V and 3 bases from J, the gap between germline ends came to 13 bases. Germline V gene data show CDR1 as MGHRA and CDR2 as YSYEKL. The CDR3 contains 16 residues. CDR3 amino acids: CASSQGGTLRYNEQFF. Written as DNA, the CDR3 is TGCGCCAGCAGCCAAGGTGGTACCCTCCGCTACAATGAGCAGTTCTTC.

This clonotype has at least ten counts. At one boundary the junction diverges from the germline segment, which might be a read error. This chain joins TRBV7-7 and TRBJ2-5, with 7 bases fitting TRBD2. The CDR3 loop spans 13 amino acids. Germline V gives CDR1 SSHAT, CDR2 FNYEAQ (reference sequence). The DNA of the CDR3 is TGTGCTAGCAGCTTCGGGAGGAGAGAGACCCAGTACTTC. This encodes CASSFGRRETQYF.

This clonotype is labeled as medium-sized. This sequence joins TRBV5-1 and TRBJ2-2; 9 positions match TRBD1. The CDR3 runs 14 residues. The germline CDR1 and CDR2 sequences are SGHRS and YFSETQ. The V gene end was trimmed by 4 bases and the J gene end by 4 bases; junction bases not matched to a gene: 2. The CDR3 nucleotides read TGCGCCAGCAGCCTACAGGGGGCCACCGGGGAGCTGTTTTTT. Translating it yields CASSLQGATGELFF.

By its share, this clonotype is medium-sized. The chain recombines TRBV11-2 with TRBJ1-5; D unclear. Germline assignment: CDR1 SGHAT and CDR2 FQNNGV. The V and J ends lost 1 base and 9 bases respectively, with 13 bases between them. This CDR3 has 14 residues. The CDR3 DNA reads as TGTGCCAGCAGCTTAGGTAGCTTGGGTGGGCCCCAGCATTTT. Protein: CASSLGSLGGPQHF.

By sample fraction, this clonotype is medium-sized (0.01 to 0.1%). The chain uses TRBV10-3 and TRBJ2-3; no reliable D call. V shed 6 bases and J shed 0 bases, with 10 bases lying between them. This CDR3 contains 14 residues. Looked up from germline, CDR1 is ENHRY and CDR2 is SYGVKD. The CDR3 protein is CAIRSLRSTDTQYF. In DNA, the CDR3 is TGTGCCATCAGGTCACTTAGGAGCACAGATACGCAGTATTTT.